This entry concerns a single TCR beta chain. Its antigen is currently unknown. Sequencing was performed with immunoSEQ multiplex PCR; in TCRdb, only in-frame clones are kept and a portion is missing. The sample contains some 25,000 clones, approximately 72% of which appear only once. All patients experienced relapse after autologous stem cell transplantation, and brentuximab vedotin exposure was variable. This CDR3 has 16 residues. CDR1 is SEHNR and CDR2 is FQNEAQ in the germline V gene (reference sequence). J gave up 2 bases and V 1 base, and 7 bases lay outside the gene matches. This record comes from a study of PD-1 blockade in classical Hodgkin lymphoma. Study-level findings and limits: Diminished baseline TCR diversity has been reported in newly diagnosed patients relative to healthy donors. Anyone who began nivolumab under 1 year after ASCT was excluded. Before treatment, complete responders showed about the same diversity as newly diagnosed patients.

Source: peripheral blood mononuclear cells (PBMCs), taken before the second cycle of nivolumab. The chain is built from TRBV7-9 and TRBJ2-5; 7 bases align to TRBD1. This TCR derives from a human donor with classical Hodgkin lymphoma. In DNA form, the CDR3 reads TGTGCCAGCAGCTTAGATCTGACAGGGCTACAAGAGACCCAGTACTTC. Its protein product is CASSLDLTGLQETQYF. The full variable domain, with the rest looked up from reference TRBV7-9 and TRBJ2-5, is DTGVSQNPRHKITKRGQNVTFRCDPISEHNRLYWYRQTLGQGPEFLTYFQNEAQLEKSRLLSDRFSAERPKGSFSTLEIQRTEQGDSAMYLCASSLDLTGLQETQYFGPGTRLLVL.